Below, 15 T cell receptor beta chains from the same sample are listed, as sequenced in a study of blood T cell repertoires in COVID-19 (dated by TCRdb to about 2020). The library was obtained by the immunoSEQ multiplex PCR assay. TCRdb holds this immuneACCESS table with in-frame rearrangements only. Some clones are missing; in checked studies, unresolved V genes explain under half, and the rest has no known cause. Recorded for this sample are about 44,000 clones; around 90% of them occurred a single time. The top ten clonotypes cover over 1% of the sample. The sequenced material came from peripheral blood. The receptors shown here come from a middle-aged woman with acute or convalescent COVID-19.

The CDR3 DNA follows: TGTGCCAGTAGTCATGGAGCAACTAATGAAAAACTGTTTTTT. Encoded protein: CASSHGATNEKLFF. The chain links TRBV19 to TRBJ1-4; no clear D. Per the germline V gene, CDR1 is LNHDA and CDR2 is SQIVND (reference sequence). CDR3 length: 14 residues. Trimming left V 5 bases short and J 0 bases short, with 7 bases between.

The chain employs TRBV24-1 and TRBJ2-5, with D maybe TRBD1 (5 bases). The germline gives CDR1 KGHDR, CDR2 SFDVKD. This CDR3 region has 12 residues. The germline V and J ends were trimmed by 11 bases and 5 bases, with 14 bases remaining between them. CDR3 in amino acids: CAISRVGETQYF. The CDR3, as DNA: TGTGCCATCAGCAGGGTCGGCGAGACCCAGTACTTC.

The genes are TRBV9 and TRBJ2-1, with TRBD2 identical over 9 bases. Unmatched junction bases numbered 3, after V lost 5 bases and J lost 3 bases. This CDR3 comprises 14 residues. CDR1 SGDLS and CDR2 YYNGEE come from the germline V gene. The CDR3 is CASSVTSGYNEQFF. CDR3 nucleotides: TGTGCCAGCAGTGTGACTAGCGGCTACAATGAGCAGTTCTTC.

The gene calls are TRBV6-4 and TRBJ1-1, with D hard to call. V gave up 0 bases and J gave up 4 bases, with 9 bases separating them. The CDR3 has 14 amino acids. CDR1 is MRHNA and CDR2 is SNTAGT in the germline V gene. The DNA for the CDR3 is TGTGCCAGCAGTGACTCATCCCGAGGCACTGAAGCTTTCTTT. Encoded protein: CASSDSSRGTEAFF.

CDR3 sequence: CATSRDLGNTGELFF. The CDR3 coding sequence is TGTGCCACCAGCAGAGATCTCGGGAACACCGGGGAGCTGTTTTTT. The chain recombines TRBV15 with TRBJ2-2; D remains ambiguous. The CDR3 sequence is 15 residues long. Deletions cut 0 bases from V and 1 base from J, with 6 bases between. Germline lookup yields CDR1 LNHNV and CDR2 YYDKDF (reference sequence).

For this clone: This sample includes further DNA sequences coding for the same CDR3. The chain carries TRBV5-4 and TRBJ1-3; D ambiguous. Deletions cut 0 bases from V and 0 bases from J, with 7 bases between. CDR1 and CDR2 (germline): SGHNT, YYREEE (reference sequence). This CDR3 region has 15 residues. The CDR3 DNA reads TGTGCCAGCAGCTTGGACTCGGGCTCTGGAAACACCATATATTTT. This sequence encodes CASSLDSGSGNTIYF. Filled out from reference TRBV5-4 and TRBJ1-3, the complete variable domain reads ETGVTQSPTHLIKTRGQQVTLRCSSQSGHNTVSWYQQALGQGPQFIFQYYREEENGRGNFPPRFSGLQFPNYSSELNVNALELDDSALYLCASSLDSGSGNTIYFGEGSWLTVV.

The chain is built from TRBV30 and TRBJ1-1, with D tentatively TRBD1 (5 bases). V was cut by 6 bases and J by 2 bases, with 13 bases left in between. This CDR3 is built from 13 residues. CDR1 is GTSNPN and CDR2 is SVGIG in the germline V gene (reference sequence). Written as DNA, the CDR3 is TGTGCCTGTAACAAAGGGACTAACACTGAAGCTTTCTTT. Translation: CACNKGTNTEAFF.

The chain combines TRBV6-5 with TRBJ2-3; 12 bases agree with TRBD2. Germline CDR1 MNHEY, CDR2 SVGAGI. The length of the CDR3 is 16 residues. The V and J ends lost 4 bases and 2 bases, in that order; junction bases with no gene match: 4. The CDR3 coding sequence is TGTGCCAGCAGTTTCCGGACTAGCGGGGCCACAGATACGCAGTATTTT. Residues: CASSFRTSGATDTQYF.

The chain employs TRBV18 and TRBJ1-1; TRBD1 is a possible D gene (5 bases). There are 15 residues in the CDR3. Trimming stripped 2 bases from V and 2 bases from J, with 12 bases between. Germline assignment: CDR1 KGHSH and CDR2 LQKENI. CDR3 in DNA: TGTGCCAGCTCACCAGTCCAGGGAAGAAACACTGAAGCTTTCTTT. Protein product: CASSPVQGRNTEAFF.

The chain links TRBV5-1 to TRBJ2-6, with no clear D. This CDR3 is built from 15 residues. The ends were cut back, 1 base at V and 0 bases at J, with 5 bases in the middle. CDR1 and CDR2 (germline): SGHRS, YFSETQ. The CDR3 DNA reads as TGCGCCAGCAGCTTGCTCAGCTCTGGGGCCAACGTCCTGACTTTC. Encoded protein: CASSLLSSGANVLTF.

The V gene is TRBV27, the J gene TRBJ2-7, with D tentatively TRBD2 (6 bases). Germline V gene lookup returns CDR1 MNHEY and CDR2 SMNVEV (reference sequence). Trimming stripped 7 bases from V and 6 bases from J, with 13 bases between. The length of the CDR3 is 12 residues. The CDR3 here is CASTDDGGEQYF. The CDR3 DNA follows: TGTGCCAGCACCGACGACGGGGGCGAGCAGTACTTC.

The chain joins TRBV9 to TRBJ2-1, with D maybe TRBD1 (5 bases). Germline V gives CDR1 SGDLS, CDR2 YYNGEE. V lost 2 bases to trimming and J lost 9 bases, with 15 bases between them. The CDR3 runs to 14 residues. CDR3 nucleotide sequence: TGTGCCAGCAGCGTCTTTAGTCAGGGCGGTGAGCAGTTCTTC. Amino acids: CASSVFSQGGEQFF.

This chain links TRBV28 with TRBJ1-5; TRBD1 is a possible D gene (5 bases). This CDR3 spans 16 amino acids. Trimming cost V 0 bases and J 6 bases, with 15 bases left between them. Germline V lookup: CDR1 MDHEN, CDR2 SYDVKM. This CDR3 reads CASSLWTAGAGQPQHF. The CDR3 DNA reads TGTGCCAGCAGTTTATGGACAGCCGGAGCGGGTCAGCCCCAGCATTTT.

V and J are TRBV7-9 and TRBJ1-3, with D possibly TRBD1 on 5 matching bases. CDR3 length: 17 residues. Germline assignment: CDR1 SEHNR and CDR2 FQNEAQ (reference sequence). V was pared by 1 base and J by 1 base, with 14 bases between. CDR3 nucleotides: TGTGCCAGCAGCTTAGAGGGGCGAGGCATTTCTGGAAACACCATATATTTT. Amino acid sequence: CASSLEGRGISGNTIYF.

The chain employs TRBV5-4 and TRBJ2-1, with 9 bases matching TRBD2. Germline-derived CDR1 and CDR2 are SGHNT and YYREEE (reference sequence). The CDR3 sequence is 16 residues long. Trimming removed 3 bases from V and 12 bases from J; junction bases left unmatched: 16. The CDR3 DNA sequence: TGTGCCAGCAGCTGGCCAACTAGCGGGTTGGCGAACGGGCAGTTCTTC. Translation: CASSWPTSGLANGQFF.